A selection of T cell receptor beta chains follows, all from one sample in a study of T cells after yellow fever vaccination. TCRdb itself ran the 5' RACE reads through MiXCR, one entry per CDR3 protein. Of hundreds of thousands of distinct CDR3 sequences detected, under 15% appear once; the ten largest clones hold 2.5% to 3.5%. The material sequenced was CD4+ T cells sorted from PBMCs, taken 15 days after the yellow fever booster vaccination. The receptors stem from a man between 18 and 35 years old who received the YFV17D yellow fever vaccine. Each CDR3 is given with its conserved first and last residue. Each record gives: D gene, V gene, CDR3 protein. The D gene is left open where the match is weak.

>-|TRBV6-2/TRBV6-3
CASSYPRRGQETQYF
>TRBD1|TRBV5-4
CASSRQGLAKNIQYF
>TRBD1|TRBV3-1
CASSHRQGMNTEAFF
>-|TRBV27
CASSEGLASGSQYF
>-|TRBV6-2/TRBV6-3
CASSSDALPGGYTF
>-|TRBV14
CASSRDRTRRELFF
>TRBD2|TRBV9
CASSPSRGAQTGELFF
>TRBD1|TRBV12-3/TRBV12-4
CASSFGTGDYNSPLHF
>-|TRBV6-2/TRBV6-3
CASSYGSHRRNNEQFF
>-|TRBV5-1
CASSLGQTSGANVLTF
>TRBD1|TRBV11-3
CASICPGQVNTEAFF
>-|TRBV6-5
CASSYSLISNTEAFF
>TRBD1|TRBV6-2/TRBV6-3
CASSYVATGASSPLHF
>-|TRBV5-1
CASSRPEDTDTQYF
>-|TRBV5-1
CASSFEGTNTEAFF
>-|TRBV2
CASSWGWINNEQFF
>TRBD2|TRBV5-1
CASSPKFRSGDQETQYF
>-|TRBV5-5
CASSGPGHSGANVLTF
>-|TRBV3-1
CASSQPGQGLAFF
>-|TRBV5-1
CASSGADRRDTQYF
>-|TRBV20-1
CSAADRQVRNQPQHF
>-|TRBV6-1
CASIGRRGSPLHF
>-|TRBV6-4
CASTAREGYTF
>TRBD1|TRBV6-6
CASRPPRQGKDTQYF
>-|TRBV20-1
CSASGSTTEAFF
>-|TRBV7-2
CASSPDARFYTEAFF
>-|TRBV6-5
CASSFSRANYGYTF
>-|TRBV7-9
CASSGQNSNEKLFF
>-|TRBV14
CASSQVGGLSNTGELFF
>-|TRBV10-3
CAISETGTSYGYTF
>-|TRBV7-2
CASSLEAQPQHF
>-|TRBV27
CASSRVGASNEKLFF
>TRBD1|TRBV2
CASRGQGGRTPLHF
>TRBD1|TRBV10-3
CAISRDRESSPLHF
>-|TRBV7-2
CASSPSLAAETQYF
>TRBD2|TRBV5-1
CASSLGPTSVGTDTQYF
>TRBD1|TRBV7-9
CASRPGQEGEAFF
>-|TRBV6-2/TRBV6-3
CASSAISGFRDYEQYF
>-|TRBV10-3
CAITPGEGSGQETQYF
>TRBD2|TRBV7-2
CASSTSGGYEQYF
>-|TRBV5-6
CASSLGGRGDPETQYF
>TRBD1|TRBV7-9
CASRITQGGETQYF
>TRBD1|TRBV6-6
CASSQRGQGALDTQYF
>-|TRBV12-5
CASGLTGIRRSSYEQYF
>-|TRBV14
CASSGRVVYNEQFF
>-|TRBV7-2
CASSFTPGRQPQHF
>TRBD1|TRBV15
CATSLDRGLNQPQHF
>-|TRBV24-1
CATSDGRSGSYGYTF
>TRBD1|TRBV4-3
CASSQGQGGDEKLFF
>-|TRBV4-1
CASSHLGRGVTDTQYF
>TRBD1|TRBV19
CASNRGGNQETQYF
>-|TRBV12-3/TRBV12-4
CASSFSVLAQGSEAFF
>-|TRBV20-1
CSARDPRASDDYTF
>-|TRBV5-1
CASSLAATVVVRPAVEQFF
>-|TRBV3-1
CASSQVSRVNTEAFF
>-|TRBV3-1
CASSQPDTPGFDEQFF